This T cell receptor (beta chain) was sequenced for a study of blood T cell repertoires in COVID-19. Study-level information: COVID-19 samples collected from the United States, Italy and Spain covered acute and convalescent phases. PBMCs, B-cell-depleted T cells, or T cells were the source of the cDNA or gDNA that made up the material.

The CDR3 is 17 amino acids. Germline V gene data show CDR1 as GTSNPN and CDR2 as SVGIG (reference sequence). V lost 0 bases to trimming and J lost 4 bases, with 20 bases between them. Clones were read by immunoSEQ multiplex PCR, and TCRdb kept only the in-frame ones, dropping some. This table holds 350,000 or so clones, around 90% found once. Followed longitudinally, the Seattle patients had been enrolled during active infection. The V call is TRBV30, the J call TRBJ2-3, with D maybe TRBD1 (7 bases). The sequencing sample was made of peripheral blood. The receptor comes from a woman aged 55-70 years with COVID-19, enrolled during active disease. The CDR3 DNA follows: TGTGCCTGGAGTGTACGGGGGTCAGGGGGGCTGGCAGATACGCAGTATTTT. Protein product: CAWSVRGSGGLADTQYF.